A single sample is the source of the 13 T cell receptor beta chains below, sequenced in a study of patients and donors after allogeneic stem cell transplantation. TCRdb itself ran the RT-PCR reads through MiXCR, one entry per CDR3 protein. The sample carries 800,000 to 1,000,000 distinct CDR3 sequences, roughly 17% recorded once. The sequencing sample was made of blood, either unsorted or a sorted T cell fraction (not recorded which). The receptors come from a human donor who was either an allogeneic HSCT recipient or a stem cell or donor lymphocyte infusion donor (not recorded which). It is not recorded whose cells these are; they may come from a transplant donor.

This clonotype was recorded a few times. V usage is TRBV5-1 and J usage is TRBJ2-2; no clear D gene. This CDR3 spans 15 amino acids. V was shortened by 5 bases and J by 1 base, with 12 bases between the two germline ends. Germline V gene data show CDR1 as SGHRS and CDR2 as YFSETQ. In DNA, the CDR3 is TGCGCCAGCAGGGTCGTGGACCGGAACACCGGGGAGCTGTTTTTT. Translated, it gives CASRVVDRNTGELFF.

The chain has TRBV6-5 and TRBJ2-5, with D maybe TRBD1 (6 bases). The germline V gene has CDR1 MNHEY and CDR2 SVGAGI. Trimming took off 2 bases at V and 3 bases at J, with 10 bases between the two ends. The CDR3 extends over 14 amino acids. The CDR3 sequence: CASSYLGGEETQYF. The CDR3, as DNA: TGTGCCAGCAGTTACCTAGGGGGAGAAGAGACCCAGTACTTC.

This clonotype has at least ten counts. The gene calls are TRBV20-1 and TRBJ2-1; no firm D call. CDR1 DFQATT and CDR2 SNEGSKA come from the germline V gene (reference sequence). CDR3 length: 14 amino acids. Trimming took 5 bases from V and 1 from J, leaving 12 bases between them. The DNA for the CDR3 is TGCAGTGCTTCACTCCAGTTGTCCTACAATGAGCAGTTCTTC. This codes for CSASLQLSYNEQFF.

Many counts were recorded for this clonotype. The chain uses TRBV12-3 or TRBV12-4 and TRBJ1-5, with 7 positions matching TRBD1. V lost 6 bases to trimming and J lost 0 bases; unmatched junction nucleotides: 14. This CDR3 spans 18 amino acids. The CDR3 DNA reads TGTGCCAGCAGCCCCGGGGCGGGACAGTTTTATAGCAATCAGCCCCAGCATTTT. This codes for CASSPGAGQFYSNQPQHF.

The chain is built from TRBV6-1 and TRBJ1-1; perhaps TRBD1 as D (6 bases). Germline V gene data show CDR1 as MNHNS and CDR2 as SASEGT. This CDR3 comprises 12 residues. V was cut by 10 bases and J by 1 base, with 10 bases left in between. CDR3 coding DNA: TGTGCCACCACGACAGGGAACACTGAAGCTTTCTTT. It is translated as CATTTGNTEAFF.

This chain links TRBV9 with TRBJ2-5, with D unresolved. Germline CDR1 SGDLS, CDR2 YYNGEE. V lost 4 bases, J lost 5 bases, and 15 bases lay in between. The CDR3 is 14 amino acids. CDR3 DNA: TGTGCCAGCAGCCCACCAGACCTAGACGAGACCCAGTACTTC. Encoded protein: CASSPPDLDETQYF.

The V gene is TRBV6-2 or TRBV6-3, the J gene TRBJ2-7, with D uncertain. V was shortened by 10 bases and J by 5 bases, with 18 bases between the two germline ends. Germline V lookup: CDR1 MNHEY, CDR2 SVGEGT. The CDR3 is 13 amino acids. The CDR3 loop is CATLDYVGDEQYF. CDR3 nucleotide sequence: TGTGCCACCCTAGATTACGTGGGTGACGAGCAGTACTTC.

Only a few counts were recorded for this clonotype. V gene TRBV4-1 combines with J gene TRBJ2-1, with TRBD1 matching 7 bases. With V trimmed by 0 bases and J by 2 bases, 4 bases remained unmatched. The CDR3 loop spans 16 amino acids. CDR1 MGHRA and CDR2 YSYEKL come from the germline V gene. The CDR3 spells CASSQDGTDAYNEQFF. Here the CDR3 DNA reads TGCGCCAGCAGCCAAGACGGGACAGATGCCTACAATGAGCAGTTCTTC.

V usage is TRBV5-1 and J usage is TRBJ1-1; D not certain. V was cut by 4 bases and J by 1 base, with 14 bases left in between. This CDR3 has 15 amino acids. The germline V gene has CDR1 SGHRS and CDR2 YFSETQ. As DNA, the CDR3 is TGCGCCAGCAGCCGCCGACCCCGCGCGAACACTGAAGCTTTCTTT. As protein: CASSRRPRANTEAFF.

This clonotype was found many times. This rearrangement joins TRBV12-3 or TRBV12-4 to TRBJ2-4; 9 bases line up with TRBD1. This CDR3 comprises 13 residues. V was pared by 5 bases and J by 9 bases, with 5 bases of the junction left unmatched. The CDR3 DNA sequence: TGTGCCAGCAGTCCGGAGACAGGGGGCATTCAGTACTTC. Translated, it gives CASSPETGGIQYF.

This clonotype was detected a few times. The gene calls are TRBV20-1 and TRBJ2-3; a possible D gene is TRBD2 (5 bases). In germline, CDR1 is DFQATT, CDR2 SNEGSKA (reference sequence). The CDR3 length is 13 residues. Trimming stripped 5 bases from V and 0 bases from J, with 9 bases between. As DNA, the CDR3 is TGCAGTGCTTTGACGGGGAGCACAGATACGCAGTATTTT. Protein: CSALTGSTDTQYF.

To note about this clonotype: A single base separates this from a much larger clone, so it may be a read error. V gene TRBV9 combines with J gene TRBJ2-2, with 8 bases aligning to TRBD2. This CDR3 comprises 13 residues. The germline V gene has CDR1 SGDLS and CDR2 YYNGEE. The CDR3 loop is CASSVGGAGELSF. In DNA form, the CDR3 reads TGTGCCAGCAGCGTCGGGGGGGCCGGGGAGCTGTCTTTT. The full variable domain, completed using reference TRBV9 and TRBJ2-2, is DSGVTQTPKHLITATGQRVTLRCSPRSGDLSVYWYQQSLDQGLQFLIQYYNGEERAKGNILERFSAQQFPDLHSELNLSSLELGDSALYFCASSVGGAGELSFGEGSRLTVL.

This clonotype turned up a few times. The J gene is TRBJ2-1, the V gene TRBV7-3, with 8 bases lining up with TRBD1. From germline, CDR1 is SGHTA and CDR2 FQGTGA. The CDR3 has 14 residues. With 5 bases clipped from V and 5 bases from J, the junction kept 5 bases outside the gene matches. The CDR3 DNA follows: TGTGCCAGCAGCCCTCAGGGGGCCGACAATGAGCAGTTCTTC. The encoded protein is CASSPQGADNEQFF.